This TCR beta chain was identified during a study of T cell responses to AZD1222 COVID-19 vaccine. Study-wide points: Regions 160-218 and 743-854 held dominance among vaccine-associated CD4 TCRs, which spanned spike. Only a handful of people who got AZD1222 tested seropositive at baseline.

Profiled with immunoSEQ multiplex PCR; TCRdb holds only in-frame clones, not every one. The sample carries over 130,000 clones, roughly 91% recorded once. Germline-derived CDR1 and CDR2 are SNHLY and FYNNEI. The CDR3 is 13 amino acids. Trimming removed 6 bases from V and 4 bases from J, with 12 bases in between. This clone was observed a single time. The target antigen is unknown. The sequencing used peripheral blood, collected 28 days after the second AZD1222 dose. This rearrangement joins TRBV2 to TRBJ1-2; a weak D match, TRBD1 (6 bases). This TCR was sampled from an adult who received the AZD1222 COVID-19 vaccine. The CDR3: CASSTDSSYGYTF. The CDR3 DNA reads as TGTGCCAGCAGCACGGACAGCAGCTATGGCTACACCTTC.